This T cell receptor beta chain was sequenced in a study of blood T cells in healthy people across ages (dated by TCRdb to between 2014 and 2017). Study-wide context: In model experiments, roughly one uniquely barcoded TCR beta cDNA molecule per two T cells was captured by template switching. Age-related changes in TCR beta repertoire diversity were measured in the study by deep sequencing normalized with unique cDNA molecular identifiers. Four age groups were formed from the donors: young (average approximately 17 years), middle-aged (around 37), aged (roughly 56) and long-lived (82). To avoid experimental bias, donors of different ages were randomly spread across the sequencing lanes. Using the same blood draw, the study looked at two additional independent replicas of 1 million unique cDNA reads for two donors, one aged 18 to 30 and the other aged 80 or older. Study-wide conclusions, independent of this receptor: Because donor CMV infection status was unknown, age-related changes in expanded clonotypes were potentially confounded. Estimates of total diversity based on one million sequenced T cells were considered lower bounds and underestimates. Compared with the aged group, the long-lived group had more naive CD4+ T cells, fewer expanded clones and increased TCR diversity, a pattern suggesting age selection. The percentage of naive T cells measured by flow cytometry correlated strongly with observed TCR beta diversity. Observed TCR beta diversity per million T cells fell roughly linearly with age, and a significant reduction was already apparent by age about 36. Since profiling was done on bulk unsorted PBMCs, naive and antigen-experienced compartments could not be conclusively compared.

From the germline V gene, CDR1 is SGHRS and CDR2 is YFSETQ. Compared with germline, V lacks 0 bases and J lacks 2 bases; bases without a gene match: 4. The CDR3 sequence holds 15 residues, the cysteine and phenylalanine included. The kept DNA is CDR3 alone, 45 bases in frame from the first base. In this sample, this clonotype turned up a few times. This clone's antigen is unknown. One base away there is no much larger clone; base qualities are not given. The method behind the library was 5' RACE. TCRdb records Illumina HiSeq 2500 as the sequencer. A second roughly 7 to 11 cycle PCR used a sample-barcoded 5' primer and a J-beta primer mix. A template-switch 5' adaptor carrying 12 random nucleotides introduced a unique molecular identifier onto each TCR beta cDNA molecule. Each sample yielded at least 3 million CDR3-containing paired-end reads. First-strand cDNA was synthesized from all RNA with the Mint cDNA synthesis kit, primed by a TRBC-specific oligonucleotide. Following uracil-DNA glycosylase treatment, a first 18-cycle PCR with universal primers M1SS and BC2_uni_R was performed on all cDNA. For the original study's pipeline: Normalization of each sample was performed by random selection of 1 million high-quality reads, each carrying a distinct molecular identifier. Reads sharing molecular identifiers were discarded rather than binned into consensus sequences. CDR3 identification, clonotype clustering and error correction used MiTCR with a Q25 quality threshold and the strictest error-elimination algorithm. A nonparametric unseen species model with Euler transformation was used to estimate a lower bound on total TCR beta diversity. Starting from the raw public reads, TCRdb applied fastp trimming at Q25, assembled clones with MiXCR and retained in-frame beta chains. Identical CDR3 protein sequences are pooled into one entry, listed with their most common genes and DNA. It is TCRdb's table, rather than the study itself, that gives the V and J calls and clone size. This sample comprises roughly 680,000 distinct CDR3 sequences, over 40% of them detected only once. The ten largest account for about 14% of the sample.

Donors were 39 systemically healthy Caucasian individuals from Russia aged about 6 to 100 years. Each donor gave around 9.5 milliliters of peripheral blood, collected into EDTA-treated Vacutainer tubes. Ficoll-Paque density-gradient centrifugation was used to isolate PBMCs, with at least 7 million per sample. Trizol reagent was used to extract total RNA from PBMCs, with at least 5.5 micrograms per sample. For every donor, an aliquot of PBMCs went through flow cytometry to measure the percentages of naive CD45RAhigh/CD27high T cells. Here the chain combines TRBV5-1 and TRBJ1-1; 7 of the junction bases match TRBD1. This receptor was identified in a woman aged 80 or over in good health. What was sequenced was blood. The DNA sequence follows: TGCGCCAGCAGCTTGGATGGGGACAGAAACACTGAAGCTTTCTTT. It specifies CASSLDGDRNTEAFF.